The entry below gives a single TCR beta chain sequence along with its context. PCR amplification relied on 60 Vbeta primers (plus 13 Jbeta primers). Measured with immunoSEQ multiplex PCR; TCRdb has only the in-frame clones, and not every one. This table holds about 110,000 clones. This sample is part of a study of cytomegalovirus exposure and HLA in healthy donors. The specimen was PBMCs. The clonotype was recovered from a man aged 50-59 years in good health and CMV-seronegative.

The CDR3 loop is CASSMNPDTEAFF. The CDR3 DNA follows: TGTGCCAGTAGTATGAACCCGGACACTGAAGCTTTCTTT. The J gene is TRBJ1-1, the V gene TRBV19, with D unclear. The CDR3 runs 13 residues. V shed 3 bases and J shed 3 bases, with 8 bases lying between them. Germline lookup yields CDR1 LNHDA and CDR2 SQIVND (reference sequence).